The clone carrying this T cell receptor beta chain was recorded at least ten times. Its matching antigen is unknown. Germline CDR1 and CDR2: SGHRS and YFSETQ. The CDR3 has 12 residues. Trimming removed 7 bases from V and 4 bases from J, with 11 bases in between. This sample was included in a study of CD8 T cells in ankylosing spondylitis. Study conclusions and caveats: Reports of some motif variants in reactive arthritis synovial fluid and blood predate this one. Disease-linked clones proved CD8+ and comparatively uncommon in peripheral blood. According to the report, clones linked to the disease were significantly enriched in matched synovial fluid samples taken from ankylosing spondylitis patients.

TCRdb reanalysed the 5' RACE reads using MiXCR and keeps one entry per CDR3 protein. The sample contains more than 150,000 distinct CDR3 sequences, around 10% of which appear only once. The material sequenced was blood, either unsorted or a sorted T cell fraction (not recorded which). The rearrangement uses TRBV5-1 and TRBJ2-5; D might be TRBD2 (5 bases). The source is a male donor with ankylosing spondylitis or in good health (not recorded which). The CDR3 DNA sequence: TGCGCCAGCGGAAGCGAGGGAGAGACCCAGTACTTC. It specifies CASGSEGETQYF.